This passage covers 2 T cell receptor beta chains from one sample sequenced in a study of blood T cell repertoires in COVID-19. Generated by immunoSEQ multiplex PCR, the TCRdb table keeps only in-frame clones and is missing some. In the table there are 60,000 to 80,000 clones, more than 75% of which are singletons. Input material: peripheral blood. The receptor source for this set is a man in his 70s with acute or convalescent COVID-19.

J is TRBJ1-1 and V is TRBV18; no reliable D call. The CDR3 consists of 15 residues. Trimming shortened V by 6 bases and J by 3 bases, and 17 bases separated the two germline ends. From germline, CDR1 is KGHSH and CDR2 LQKENI. CDR3 loop: CASSPLRSADTEAFF. For the CDR3, the DNA is TGTGCCAGCTCTCCTTTGAGGTCGGCGGACACTGAAGCTTTCTTT.

The V call is TRBV6-5, the J call TRBJ2-7; 10 bases are a match to TRBD1. CDR1 is MNHEY and CDR2 is SVGAGI in the germline V gene. Trimming removed 0 bases from V and 6 bases from J; junction bases left unmatched: 8. The CDR3 has 16 residues. In DNA, the CDR3 is TGTGCCAGCAGTTACTCCACTCGGGGACAGGGGACCGAGCAGTACTTC. This encodes CASSYSTRGQGTEQYF.